A selection of T cell receptor beta chains follows, all from one sample in a study of immune evolution from preneoplasia to lung adenocarcinoma. Sequencing used immunoSEQ multiplex PCR; TCRdb keeps in-frame clones, though not all of them. The profile shows about 4,800 clones, about 82% of them singletons. The source material was FFPE lung adenocarcinoma in situ tissue. These receptors originate from a person aged 70 to 85 with lung adenocarcinoma. CDR3s include the opening cysteine and the closing phenylalanine or tryptophan. The order of the fields is J gene, clone size, V gene, D gene, CDR3 protein, CDR3 DNA. D genes are given only for firm matches. Some rows have no size entry. The others give once, few or many, or a class for an expanded clone.

J: TRBJ2-3
size: NA
V: TRBV6-5
D: TRBD1
CDR3: CASSYRGPETDTQYF
DNA: TGTGCCAGCAGTTACAGGGGGCCCGAAACAGATACGCAGTATTTT

J: TRBJ2-3
size: NA
V: TRBV21-1
D: NA
CDR3: CASSLWTWQYF
DNA: TGTGCCAGCAGCCTGTGGACTTGGCAGTATTTT

J: TRBJ2-1
size: few
V: TRBV28
D: TRBD2
CDR3: CASILTSGYNEQFF
DNA: TGTGCCAGCATACTGACTAGCGGTTACAATGAGCAGTTCTTC

J: TRBJ2-2
size: NA
V: TRBV2
D: TRBD2
CDR3: CASTRTSGSRNTGELFF
DNA: TGTGCCAGCACCCGGACTAGCGGGAGCCGTAACACCGGGGAGCTGTTTTTT

J: TRBJ2-4
size: few
V: TRBV7-9
D: TRBD1
CDR3: CASRPGQGGNIQYF
DNA: TGTGCCAGCAGGCCCGGACAGGGGGGGAACATTCAGTACTTC

J: TRBJ1-1
size: NA
V: TRBV5-1
D: TRBD1
CDR3: CASSSDRGAEAFF
DNA: TGCGCCAGCAGCTCCGACAGGGGCGCTGAAGCTTTCTTT

J: TRBJ1-5
size: NA
V: TRBV27
D: NA
CDR3: CASSLIFTSNQPQHF
DNA: TGTGCCAGCAGTTTAATTTTTACTAGCAATCAGCCCCAGCATTTT

J: TRBJ1-1
size: NA
V: TRBV11-3
D: NA
CDR3: CASSALQNMNTEAFF
DNA: TGTGCCAGCAGCGCCTTACAGAATATGAACACTGAAGCTTTCTTT

J: TRBJ1-5
size: NA
V: TRBV27
D: NA
CDR3: CASSHYSNQPQHF
DNA: TGTGCCAGCAGTCACTATAGCAATCAGCCCCAGCATTTT

J: TRBJ2-3
size: NA
V: TRBV29-1
D: NA
CDR3: CSFLTGLLTDTQYF
DNA: TGCAGCTTCCTTACAGGGCTTTTAACAGATACGCAGTATTTT

J: TRBJ2-5
size: once
V: TRBV7-9
D: TRBD1
CDR3: CASSLARGKETQYF
DNA: TGTGCCAGCAGCTTAGCCAGGGGGAAAGAGACCCAGTACTTC

J: TRBJ1-1
size: NA
V: TRBV29-1
D: NA
CDR3: CSVSTGPDTEAFF
DNA: TGCAGCGTTTCGACAGGACCCGACACTGAAGCTTTCTTT